A selection of T cell receptor beta chains follows, all from one sample in a study of regulatory T cells in long-lasting Graves disease. TCRdb called the multiplex PCR reads again in MiXCR, with one record for every CDR3 protein. This table holds about 320,000 distinct CDR3 sequences, 18% found once. The starting material was peripheral blood mononuclear cells (PBMCs), obtained at new diagnosis, from a patient treated with antithyroid drugs. The receptors were sampled from a female donor with Graves disease. Each CDR3 is given with its conserved first and last residue.

V gene,J gene,CDR3 length,CDR3 protein
TRBV12-5,TRBJ2-7,16,CASGLVLGTGVNEQYF
TRBV18,TRBJ2-3,15,CASSPPGGITDTQYF
TRBV7-2,TRBJ2-1,16,CASSSSTGLANNEQFF
TRBV12-3/TRBV12-4,TRBJ1-2,16,CASSSGPGKKEYGYTF
TRBV19,TRBJ2-3,14,CASSIVQGADTQYF
TRBV7-9,TRBJ2-2,14,CASSLGTISRELFF
TRBV15,TRBJ2-3,13,CATEAPATDTQYF
TRBV6-1,TRBJ2-5,15,CASSPRLAGGETQYF
TRBV28,TRBJ2-7,16,CASSSPWQGSSYEQYF
TRBV12-3/TRBV12-4,TRBJ1-4,14,CASSPKERLEKLFF
TRBV20-1,TRBJ1-5,14,CSAGDIHSNQPQHF
TRBV28,TRBJ1-1,11,CASTASGGAFF
TRBV20-1,TRBJ1-2,14,CSAPQGWGNYGYTF
TRBV28,TRBJ2-2,15,CASSLQGAGTEELFF
TRBV12-3/TRBV12-4,TRBJ1-5,12,CASSDRFQPQHF
TRBV28,TRBJ2-7,12,CASSLQGPRQYF
TRBV12-3/TRBV12-4,TRBJ2-2,16,CASSRENSGGTGELFF
TRBV5-1,TRBJ2-7,13,CASSFGISLEQYF
TRBV19,TRBJ1-1,13,CASKGGVNTEAFF
TRBV7-7,TRBJ2-3,14,CASSPSGRADTQYF
TRBV19,TRBJ2-3,14,CATRTSGSTDTQYF
TRBV9,TRBJ2-1,17,CASSVGGLLFSYNEQFF
TRBV6-1,TRBJ1-2,13,CASNRDRNYGYTF
TRBV9,TRBJ2-2,19,CASSVPINPIAGDTGELFF
TRBV3-1,TRBJ2-4,13,CASSYLRTRIQYF
TRBV10-1,TRBJ2-1,15,CASSEGGGSYNEQFF
TRBV28,TRBJ2-7,14,CASVTLQGHYEQYF
TRBV11-1,TRBJ2-3,19,CASSPQGLAEGTSTDTQYF
TRBV6-2/TRBV6-3,TRBJ2-3,14,CASSYGPSTDTQYF
TRBV6-2/TRBV6-3,TRBJ1-5,17,CASKGEKGRIGNQPQHF
TRBV28,TRBJ2-7,13,CASSFYRSEEQYF
TRBV7-9,TRBJ2-5,15,CASSPKTSGIETQYF
TRBV3-1,TRBJ1-1,13,CASSQVGGTEAFF
TRBV2,TRBJ2-7,19,CASSSPSRTSGSPLYEQYF
TRBV19,TRBJ2-3,13,CASSIGLADTQYF
TRBV2,TRBJ2-3,14,CASSVTGGANTQYF
TRBV4-2,TRBJ2-5,16,CASSQDRGTGGETQYF
TRBV28,TRBJ2-7,16,CARNPSGRPLQGEQYF
TRBV3-1,TRBJ2-7,13,CASSRSELYEQYF
TRBV25-1,TRBJ1-4,13,CASSQSTNEKLFF
TRBV7-2,TRBJ2-7,17,CASSLVVQRDSQGEQYF
TRBV7-9,TRBJ1-5,13,CASSLEGGQPQHF
TRBV20-1,TRBJ2-7,15,CSAPAGGTLQYEQYF
TRBV7-2,TRBJ1-5,19,CASSPDRHSETYSNQPQHF
TRBV7-8,TRBJ2-2,14,CASSYTSSGGELFF
TRBV11-3,TRBJ2-7,13,CASSPQGSYEQYF
TRBV2,TRBJ1-2,12,CASSKPNYGYTF
TRBV2,TRBJ2-1,17,CASIPGTSGRGYNEQFF
TRBV11-3,TRBJ2-1,14,CASSLVAGGNEQFF
TRBV20-1,TRBJ1-1,12,CSAFFVGTEAFF
TRBV6-4,TRBJ2-1,11,CASMIGNEQFF
TRBV11-3,TRBJ2-6,15,CTSSLPNSGANVLTF
TRBV5-4,TRBJ1-2,16,CASSLADMQGAYGYTF
TRBV28,TRBJ2-5,16,CASSLSRDMDEETQYF
TRBV28,TRBJ1-5,16,CATSGAARGSNQPQHF
TRBV4-2,TRBJ1-1,16,CASSQDRKAMNTEAFF
TRBV11-3,TRBJ1-3,18,CASSLRTPGQTSGNTIYF
TRBV6-6,TRBJ1-5,15,CASSYSGQGGQPQHF
TRBV10-3,TRBJ2-7,14,CAISPPGDQGGQYF